This TCR beta chain was documented in a study of blood T cell repertoires in COVID-19. The wider study: The United States, Italy and Spain supplied acute and convalescent COVID-19 samples.

Trimming stripped 4 bases from V and 4 bases from J, with 10 bases between. The CDR3 runs to 13 residues. Germline V lookup: CDR1 MDHEN, CDR2 SYDVKM. The data were produced by immunoSEQ multiplex PCR, yet TCRdb's version contains in-frame clones alone and is incomplete. The repertoire holds around 94,000 clones, 75% to 90% seen once, with around 1.6% in the top ten. The chain carries TRBV28 and TRBJ1-2, with D unresolved. Material for sequencing was peripheral blood. This clonotype originated in a man aged 80 or over with acute or convalescent COVID-19. The CDR3 reads CASSSPLSYGYTF. In DNA, the CDR3 is TGTGCCAGCAGTTCCCCCCTCAGCTATGGCTACACCTTC.